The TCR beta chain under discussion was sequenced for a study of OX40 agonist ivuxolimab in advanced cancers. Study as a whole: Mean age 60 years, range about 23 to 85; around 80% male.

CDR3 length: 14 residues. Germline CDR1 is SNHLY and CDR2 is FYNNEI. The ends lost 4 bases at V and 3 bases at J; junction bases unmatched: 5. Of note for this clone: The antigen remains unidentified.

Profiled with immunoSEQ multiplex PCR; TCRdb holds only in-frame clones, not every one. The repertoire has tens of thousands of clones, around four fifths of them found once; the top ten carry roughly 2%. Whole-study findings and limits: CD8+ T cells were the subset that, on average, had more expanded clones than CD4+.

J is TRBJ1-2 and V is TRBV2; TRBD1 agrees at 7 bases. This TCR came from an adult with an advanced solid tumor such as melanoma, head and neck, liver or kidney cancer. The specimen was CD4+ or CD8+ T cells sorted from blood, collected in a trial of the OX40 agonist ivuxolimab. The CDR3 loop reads CASSVQGQDYGYTF. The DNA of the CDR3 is TGTGCCAGCAGTGTCCAAGGACAGGACTATGGCTACACCTTC.